This T cell receptor (beta chain) was found in a study of post-analysis software for immune sequencing data. Study-level information: Some patients lacked subtype; others had relapsing-remitting, secondary progressive or progressive-relapsing disease. Study conclusions and caveats: Those with multiple sclerosis, the patient group, showed significantly lower normalized Chao1 diversity than controls. Roughly five TRBV segments appeared more often in patients than in controls, and TRBV5-6, TRBV5-1 and TRBV20-1 were among these. Samples prepared in the same batch strongly co-clustered by F measure.

V dropped 4 bases and J dropped 2 bases, with 17 bases sitting between them. Germline V gene sequence: CDR1 SGHRS, CDR2 YFSETQ. The CDR3 sequence is 16 residues long. Unique molecular identifiers featured in each of the TCR beta cDNA libraries. cDNA molecules numbering about 480,000 came from roughly 1.1 to 9.2 million T cells. TCRdb reanalysed the PCR reads using MiXCR and keeps one entry per CDR3 protein. The data contain some 370,000 distinct CDR3 sequences, roughly 36% of them seen just once; the ten biggest clones take up 13%. Worth noting for this clonotype: The antigen remains undetermined.

The TCR was taken from a girl aged 10 to 17 with multiple sclerosis. V gene TRBV5-1 combines with J gene TRBJ2-3, with D tentatively TRBD1 or TRBD2 (7 bases each). Sequencing was performed on blood. CDR3 coding DNA: TGCGCCAGCAGCAGCGGGACAGACCTTTTCACAGATACGCAGTATTTT. Translation gives CASSSGTDLFTDTQYF.